This TCR beta chain is drawn from a study of identical twins. This clonotype was detected many times. Looked up from germline, CDR1 is SQVTM and CDR2 is ANQGSEA. This CDR3 is 14 amino acids long. With 2 bases clipped from V and 2 bases from J, the junction kept 2 bases outside the gene matches. Healthy Caucasians were all of the donors. TCRdb itself ran the 5' RACE reads through MiXCR, one entry per CDR3 protein. This table holds a few hundred thousand distinct CDR3 sequences, roughly 8% found once. The sample was also linked to a second study, of yellow fever vaccine responses in identical twins.

The sequence derives from a young woman in good health. This sequence joins TRBV29-1 and TRBJ2-1; TRBD1 matches 8 bases. The material sequenced was CD8+ T cells sorted from blood. Here the CDR3 DNA reads TGCAGCGTTGAACCGGACAGGGCCTACAATGAGCAGTTCTTC. Protein sequence: CSVEPDRAYNEQFF.